Here is one T cell receptor beta chain with its context. Every isolated RNA sample was fully reverse transcribed, so sequencing captured expressed TCRB transcripts. TCRdb keeps only in-frame clones here, not all; method: immunoSEQ multiplex PCR. The sample yields fewer than 550,000 clones, approximately 10% seen once. CDR3 length equals 16 residues. The germline CDR1 and CDR2 sequences are SGHTA and FQGNSA. With V trimmed by 2 bases and J by 6 bases, 7 bases remained unmatched. This record comes from a study of beta chain features in type 1 diabetes. The chain carries TRBV7-2 and TRBJ2-2, with TRBD2 identical over 9 bases. The TCR was taken from a woman between 18 and 30 years old in good health. Sample: naive CD4+ T cells from blood. The CDR3 spells CASSLTPSGIAGELFF. CDR3 bases: TGTGCCAGCAGCTTAACTCCTAGCGGGATCGCCGGGGAGCTGTTTTTT.